The 10 T cell receptor beta chains presented below share a single source sample, sequenced in a study of blood T cell repertoires in COVID-19. The method was immunoSEQ multiplex PCR; TCRdb's version includes in-frame clones alone and lacks a portion of them. The sample carries 400,000 or so clones, approximately 89% recorded once. The sample was peripheral blood. These receptors all stem from a woman in her thirties or forties with COVID-19, enrolled during active disease.

The rearrangement links TRBV5-1 to TRBJ2-7, with 8 bases fitting TRBD2. The CDR3 extends over 15 amino acids. Trimming at V came to 5 bases and at J to 0 bases, leaving 7 bases not matched to a gene. Per the germline V gene, CDR1 is SGHRS and CDR2 is YFSETQ. The CDR3 coding sequence is TGCGCCAGCAGAGGAGCGGGAGTCAACTCCTACGAGCAGTACTTC. It codes for CASRGAGVNSYEQYF. The entire variable domain, with the rest obtained from reference TRBV5-1 and TRBJ2-7, is as follows: KAGVTQTPRYLIKTRGQQVTLSCSPISGHRSVSWYQQTPGQGLQFLFEYFSETQRNKGNFPGRFSGRQFSNSRSEMNVSTLELGDSALYLCASRGAGVNSYEQYFGPGTRLTVT.

This rearrangement joins TRBV7-3 to TRBJ2-3, with 15 positions matching TRBD2. There are 19 residues in the CDR3. Trimming took 5 bases from V and 2 from J; bases not matched to a gene: 11. Germline CDR1 reads SGHTA; CDR2 reads FQGTGA. Here the CDR3 reads CASSPGLAGGASPTDTQYF. The CDR3 DNA follows: TGTGCCAGCAGCCCTGGACTAGCGGGGGGGGCCTCTCCCACAGATACGCAGTATTTT.

The rearrangement links TRBV6-2 or TRBV6-3 to TRBJ1-1, with a tentative D call TRBD1 (5 bases). The CDR3 has 14 amino acids. V shed 3 bases and J shed 9 bases, with 17 bases lying between them. In germline, CDR1 is MNHEY, CDR2 SVGEGT. As DNA, the CDR3 is TGTGCCAGCAGTTATCGCCGGGGGACTGAAAAAGCTTTCTTT. The encoded protein is CASSYRRGTEKAFF.

This chain uses TRBV6-6 with TRBJ2-7; D is perhaps TRBD2 (7 bases). Germline V gene sequence: CDR1 MNHNY, CDR2 SVGAGI (reference sequence). CDR3 size: 13 residues. V lost 2 bases and J lost 9, with 14 bases in between. In DNA form, the CDR3 reads TGTGCCAGCAGTTACCCAGGGGAGGGACGGCAGTACTTC. Translating gives CASSYPGEGRQYF.

This chain links TRBV7-2 with TRBJ1-1, with D uncertain. Germline V gene data show CDR1 as SGHTA and CDR2 as FQGNSA. The CDR3 runs to 14 residues. The V end was cut by 0 bases, the J end by 5 bases, with 10 bases between. This CDR3 reads CASSLATAWTEAFF. In nucleotides, the CDR3 is TGTGCCAGCAGCTTAGCCACAGCATGGACTGAAGCTTTCTTT.

The J gene is TRBJ2-1, the V gene TRBV27; D might be TRBD1 (6 bases). Germline V lookup: CDR1 MNHEY, CDR2 SMNVEV (reference sequence). The CDR3 length is 15 residues. V was clipped by 4 bases and J by 0 bases, with 10 bases between them. This CDR3 reads CASSSQGPSYNEQFF. In nucleotides, the CDR3 is TGTGCCAGCAGTTCGCAGGGGCCCTCCTACAATGAGCAGTTCTTC.

The CDR3 protein is CASSQDRGGRSHRGYTF. The DNA of the CDR3 is TGTGCCAGCAGCCAAGATCGGGGGGGGCGATCTCACAGGGGCTACACCTTC. The genes are TRBV3-1 (or the pseudogene TRBV3-2) and TRBJ1-2, with D maybe TRBD1 (6 bases). V was clipped by 0 bases and J by 8 bases, with 22 bases between them. In germline, CDR1 is LGHDT, CDR2 YNNKEL (reference sequence). This CDR3 is 17 amino acids long.

J is TRBJ2-5 and V is TRBV29-1; D possibly corresponds to TRBD1 (7 bases). Germline CDR1 and CDR2: SQVTM and ANQGSEA. CDR3 length equals 14 residues. V was shortened by 3 bases and J by 1 base, with 12 bases between the two germline ends. CDR3 sequence (DNA): TGCAGCGTTGATCGGAGGGGGCTCCAAGAGACCCAGTACTTC. Translation: CSVDRRGLQETQYF.

CDR3 DNA sequence: TGCAGCGTTGATATAGACACCAGCACAGATACGCAGTATTTT. The encoded protein is CSVDIDTSTDTQYF. This chain uses TRBV29-1 with TRBJ2-3, with no clear D. Trimming stripped 3 bases from V and 0 bases from J, with 10 bases between. Per the germline V gene, CDR1 is SQVTM and CDR2 is ANQGSEA. The length of the CDR3 is 14 residues.

The chain carries TRBV4-3 and TRBJ2-7, with a tentative D call TRBD2 (5 bases). CDR1 is LGHNA and CDR2 is YSLEER in the germline V gene. With 0 bases removed from V and 3 bases from J, the gap between germline ends came to 15 bases. CDR3 length: 16 amino acids. CDR3 bases: TGCGCCAGCAGCCAAGATGCCAGCGGTAAAAACTACGAGCAGTACTTC. Protein sequence: CASSQDASGKNYEQYF.